The clone carrying this TCR beta chain was detected many times. The antigen is undetermined. The data stem from a study of T cells in Graves' hyperthyroidism and ophthalmopathy. In making diagnoses, clinical symptoms, serum thyroxine and TRAb, thyroid ultrasound and orbital computed tomography were all used. Study-wide results and limits: In the blood, most expanded thyroid clonotypes above 0.001 appeared as well. Ophthalmopathy was identified by the model a median 6.5 months ahead of onset.

Amplification of TCR beta CDR3 regions used RNA as the template. The HTBI primer set drove a first-round RT-PCR of the TCR CDR3. Each CDR3 protein is one row after TCRdb ran MiXCR on the multiplex PCR reads. The sample contains nearly 600,000 distinct CDR3 sequences, roughly 14% of which appear only once. The source of this sequence is a woman in her 30s with Graves' hyperthyroidism that later progressed to Graves' ophthalmopathy. The specimen was blood.

The chain's CDR3 is CASSTGSGYTEAFF. The DNA of the CDR3 is TGCGCCAGCAGTACCGGTTCGGGATACACTGAAGCTTTCTTT. This sequence joins TRBV5-1 and TRBJ1-1, with no clear D. CDR1 and CDR2 (germline): SGHRS, YFSETQ. CDR3 length: 14 residues. Trimming pared 5 bases from V and 3 bases from J, leaving 14 bases between.